The rows below give T cell receptor beta chains drawn from one sample of a study of beta chain features in type 1 diabetes. Sequenced by immunoSEQ multiplex PCR; TCRdb stores in-frame clones only, minus some. The data hold 450,000 to 600,000 clones, with around 28% observed a single time. The material sequenced was naive CD4+ T cells from blood. Source of these receptors: a man between 18 and 29 years old in good health. CDR3s include the opening cysteine and the closing phenylalanine or tryptophan. The order of the fields is V gene, J gene, D gene, clone size, CDR3 DNA, CDR3 protein. D genes are given only for firm matches. Clone size appears in some rows only: once, few, many, or a class for an expanded clone.

>TRBV14|TRBJ2-7|NA|once
TGTGCCAGCAGCCACGGTACGGGGCGTGGGATCTACGAGCAGTACTTC
CASSHGTGRGIYEQYF
>TRBV29-1|TRBJ1-4|NA|NA
TGCAGCGGTCAGGACACAGCAACTAATGAAAAACTGTTTTTT
CSGQDTATNEKLFF
>TRBV11-1|TRBJ2-3|TRBD2|NA
TGTGCCAGCAGCTTAGCAGCGGGAGGGCCTGCAGATACGCAGTATTTT
CASSLAAGGPADTQYF
>TRBV30|TRBJ2-7|TRBD1|few
TGTGCCTGGAGTGCCCGGGACAGGGGGCCCTACGAGCAGTACTTC
CAWSARDRGPYEQYF
>TRBV5-4|TRBJ2-4|NA|few
TGTGCCAGCAGCTTGAGTAGGGGAGCCAAAAACATTCAGTACTTC
CASSLSRGAKNIQYF
>TRBV25-1|TRBJ2-2|NA|NA
TGTGCCAGCAGTGAACAGACTACCGGGGAGCTGTTTTTT
CASSEQTTGELFF
>TRBV27|TRBJ2-7|NA|few
TGTGCCAGCAGTTTTCACAGGGTGGACGAGCAGTACTTC
CASSFHRVDEQYF
>TRBV7-8|TRBJ2-1|NA|once
TGTGCCAGCAGCTTTATTCGGCTGAACAGACAACACAATGAGCAGTTCTTC
CASSFIRLNRQHNEQFF
>TRBV9|TRBJ2-3|NA|once
TGTGCCAGCTCGGCCCTAGGCGCGCCAGATACGCAGTATTTT
CASSALGAPDTQYF
>TRBV29-1|TRBJ1-1|TRBD1|few
TGCAGCGTTGGACAGGGAGAGACTGAAGCTTTCTTT
CSVGQGETEAFF
>TRBV29-1|TRBJ1-4|NA|NA
TGCAGCGTTGGGACAAACTTGGGGGAAAAACTGTTTTTT
CSVGTNLGEKLFF
>TRBV7-2|TRBJ2-1|NA|few
TGTGCCAGCAGCCTAGACTATTACAATGAGCAGTTCTTC
CASSLDYYNEQFF
>TRBV5-1|TRBJ2-1|NA|NA
TGCGCCAGCAGCCTGGGGGCCTTGGAATACAATGAGCAGTTCTTC
CASSLGALEYNEQFF
>TRBV9|TRBJ2-5|NA|NA
TGTGCCAGCAGCGTTCAGTCCAAGCAAGAGACCCAGTACTTC
CASSVQSKQETQYF
>TRBV29-1|TRBJ2-3|NA|few
TGCAGCACATGGACGGTCACAGATACGCAGTATTTT
CSTWTVTDTQYF
>TRBV30|TRBJ2-1|NA|NA
TGTGCCTGGAGTTCAGAATACAATGAGCAGTTCTTC
CAWSSEYNEQFF
>TRBV27|TRBJ2-4|TRBD2|NA
TGTGCCAGCAGTTTAAGCGGGAGGGCTTTTCAGTACTTC
CASSLSGRAFQYF
>TRBV5-4|TRBJ2-3|NA|few
TGTGCCAGCAGCTTGACGGGGACAGATACGCAGTATTTT
CASSLTGTDTQYF
>TRBV30|TRBJ2-3|NA|NA
TGTGCCTGGAGTGTACCTAGCGTACGCACAGATACGCAGTATTTT
CAWSVPSVRTDTQYF
>TRBV5-1|TRBJ2-3|NA|NA
TGCGCCAGCAGCTTGGGCCCGAGGGCTAGCGGCACAGATACGCAGTATTTT
CASSLGPRASGTDTQYF
>TRBV4-1|TRBJ2-4|NA|few
TGCGCCAGCAGCCATGTGGTTGCCAAAAACATTCAGTACTTC
CASSHVVAKNIQYF
>TRBV4-3|TRBJ2-5|NA|few
TGCGCCAGCAGCCAAGATCAAAAGGGGGATAGGACCCGACAAGAGACCCAGTACTTC
CASSQDQKGDRTRQETQYF